These 6 T cell receptor beta chains were sequenced from one sample in a study of spatial heterogeneity in lung cancer. General study results and limits: Counts that tracked tumor mutation counts were those of expanded intratumoral alpha and beta TCRs.

TCRdb reanalysed the 5' RACE reads using MiXCR and keeps one entry per CDR3 protein. The repertoire holds some 7,900 distinct CDR3 sequences, with roughly 7% as singletons. These TCRs are of unknown antigen specificity. The time point denotes: sample taken at primary tumor resection. The material was lung tumor tissue, obtained at surgery. These receptors all stem from a female donor with early-stage non-small cell lung cancer.

This clonotype is labeled as medium-sized. This beta chain is a stray sequence in a library constructed for alpha chains; its clone size is not meaningful. V is TRBV21-1 and J is TRBJ2-4; the table's D call of TRBD1 was not tested on the DNA. TRBV21-1 is shown as a pseudogene. CDR3 length equals 17 residues. The CDR3 region is CASKGKGSLLAKNIQYF. The CDR3 nucleotides read TGTGCCAGCAAAGGGAAGGGCTCCCTTTTAGCCAAAAACATTCAGTACTTC.

By proportion, this clonotype is medium-sized. Little can be read into the size of this beta chain, an off-target read in a library designed for alpha chains. V gene TRBV4-2 combines with J gene TRBJ2-3, with no clear D. This CDR3 has 11 amino acids. CDR1 and CDR2 from the germline V gene are LGHNA and YNFKEQ. Trimming removed 4 bases at V and 5 bases at J, with 4 bases between. The CDR3 sequence: CASSLGDTQYF. In nucleotides, the CDR3 is TGTGCCAGCAGCCTCGGAGATACGCAGTATTTT.

This clonotype was counted at least ten times. For a library built for alpha chains, this beta chain is a stray read; little rests on its size. The chain combines TRBV11-2 with TRBJ2-7; D is perhaps TRBD2 (6 bases). Germline V gives CDR1 SGHAT, CDR2 FQNNGV. Trimming removed 1 base at V and 4 bases at J, with 17 bases between. The CDR3 loop spans 16 amino acids. CDR3 protein: CASSLGIGTYIYEQYF. The CDR3 bases are TGTGCCAGCAGCTTAGGGATCGGGACTTATATTTACGAGCAGTACTTC.

This clonotype was observed at least ten times. Being off target in a library aimed at alpha chains, this beta chain has a size of little meaning. Here the CDR3 reads CASSSGHRDTYEQYF. CDR3 nucleotides: TGCGCCAGCAGCTCCGGCCACAGGGACACCTACGAGCAGTACTTC. The chain employs TRBV5-1 and TRBJ2-7; D might be TRBD1 (6 bases). Germline assignment: CDR1 SGHRS and CDR2 YFSETQ. V was cut by 3 bases and J by 2 bases, with 15 bases left in between. The CDR3 has 15 amino acids.

This clonotype is categorized as medium-sized. This beta chain is an unintended read in a library built for alpha chains; its size means little. The chain has TRBV2 and TRBJ1-6; D ambiguous. The CDR3 spans 13 residues. V dropped 0 bases and J dropped 7 bases, with 4 bases sitting between them. Looked up from germline, CDR1 is SNHLY and CDR2 is FYNNEI. Written as DNA, the CDR3 is TGTGCCAGCAGTGAAGCCCGAAATTCACCCCTCCACTTT. It translates to CASSEARNSPLHF. The whole variable domain, remainder taken from reference TRBV2 and TRBJ1-6, is EPEVTQTPSHQVTQMGQEVILRCVPISNHLYFYWYRQILGQKVEFLVSFYNNEISEKSEIFDDQFSVERPDGSNFTLKIRSTKLEDSAMYFCASSEARNSPLHFGNGTRLTVT.

There are many counts of this clonotype. Since the library was made to target alpha chains, this beta chain is a stray read and its abundance is not meaningful. The chain links TRBV10-3 to TRBJ2-1; 8 positions agree with TRBD2. CDR3 size: 13 residues. Trimming at V came to 9 bases and at J to 8 bases, leaving 9 bases not matched to a gene. Germline CDR1 ENHRY, CDR2 SYGVKD. CDR3 region: CAIQGLAGDEQFF. The CDR3 nucleotides are TGTGCCATTCAAGGACTAGCTGGGGATGAGCAGTTCTTC.